The subject of this entry is one T cell receptor beta chain. The antigen is undetermined. Time point: after dendritic cell vaccination, including at tumor progression/relapse. Trimming shortened V by 2 bases and J by 8 bases, and 12 bases separated the two germline ends. The CDR3 sequence is 13 residues long. Germline lookup yields CDR1 ENHRY and CDR2 SYGVKD. This record comes from a study of glioma-infiltrating T cells after dendritic cell vaccination. On the study more broadly: Patients received autologous tumor lysate-pulsed dendritic cell vaccination between the early 2000s and the early 2010s.

General study results and limits: The cohort had few patients with full blood and tumor sets. Survival was not directly related to TCR clonality in these patients.

Primers: 60 V beta forward and 13 J beta reverse. Measured with immunoSEQ multiplex PCR; TCRdb has only the in-frame clones, and not every one. This sample has 99,000 or so clones, with around 90% found just once. The V call is TRBV10-3, the J call TRBJ1-2, with D hard to call. The input for sequencing was blood, taken after dendritic cell vaccination. This TCR came from a human donor with glioblastoma. DNA of the CDR3: TGTGCCATCAGTGAGCCGACAAGAGAGGGCTACACCTTC. It specifies CAISEPTREGYTF.